A selection of T cell receptor beta chains follows, all from one sample in a study of blood T cell repertoires in COVID-19. The table came from immunoSEQ multiplex PCR; TCRdb's copy has only in-frame clones and leaves some out. Among roughly 180,000 clones listed, approximately 94% were seen once. The sequenced sample was peripheral blood. These receptors all stem from a man aged 25-45 years with COVID-19, enrolled during active disease. CDR3s leave out the opening cysteine and the closing phenylalanine or tryptophan. A D gene is named only where the DNA matches it firmly.

V	D	J	CDR3
TRBV7-9	-	TRBJ1-2	ASSLVGARGYT
TRBV6-1	TRBD1	TRBJ1-1	ASSEVGGISEAF
TRBV29-1	TRBD1	TRBJ1-4	SVEDREGEKLF
TRBV6-4	-	TRBJ2-2	ASRVALLTGELF
TRBV12-5	TRBD1	TRBJ1-1	ASGLVTQGEDTEAF
TRBV12-2	-	TRBJ1-1	ASRTAGFTEAF
TRBV12-3/TRBV12-4	-	TRBJ2-5	ASSTGDGTTQY
TRBV5-1	TRBD1	TRBJ1-2	ASGTGGGRYGYT
TRBV5-1	TRBD1	TRBJ2-7	ASSRPTEGADYEQY
TRBV5-1	-	TRBJ1-2	ASSFGQKSDGYT
TRBV6-5	-	TRBJ1-5	ASSPSTGINQPQH
TRBV19	-	TRBJ1-2	ASSIEETGSLLYGYT
TRBV3-1/TRBV3-2	-	TRBJ1-2	ASSDDGGDVDGYT
TRBV7-9	-	TRBJ2-2	ASSPRVFEAGELF
TRBV7-7	TRBD2	TRBJ2-5	ASSLGTSGKETQY
TRBV7-6	-	TRBJ1-1	ASSDRKRWEDTEAF
TRBV10-3	-	TRBJ2-6	ASGGASGANVLT
TRBV3-1/TRBV3-2	-	TRBJ1-3	ASSQDRAPLSGNTIY
TRBV5-4	-	TRBJ1-1	ASSPKGGTTNTEAF
TRBV4-1	TRBD2	TRBJ2-1	ASSQYSTSGGANEQF
TRBV6-6	-	TRBJ2-2	ASSPGGTGELF
TRBV4-1	TRBD1	TRBJ1-5	ASSHGWTGGPQH
TRBV7-3	TRBD2	TRBJ2-3	ASSLLPGGNSDTQY
TRBV5-1	TRBD1	TRBJ1-3	ASSWVRDRGTDTIY
TRBV7-2	-	TRBJ1-3	ASSFGLSSGNTIY
TRBV19	TRBD1	TRBJ1-5	ASSTLRDRGQPQH
TRBV12-3/TRBV12-4	-	TRBJ1-1	ASSLGSGSEAF
TRBV13	-	TRBJ2-7	ASSLAGSYEQY
TRBV11-3	TRBD2	TRBJ2-3	ASSARLAPDTQY
TRBV6-5	TRBD1	TRBJ1-4	ASRPTGGAKLF
TRBV2	-	TRBJ1-4	ASSETGTQREKLF
TRBV5-5	-	TRBJ1-6	ASSPGGAYNSPLH
TRBV4-1	TRBD1	TRBJ2-5	ASSPGQGRFTETQY
TRBV6-5	-	TRBJ2-5	ASSFTGPEETQY
TRBV2	-	TRBJ2-7	ASRVETASYTEQY
TRBV6-5	TRBD1	TRBJ2-1	ASSPDRVHEQF
TRBV29-1	-	TRBJ1-2	SSLSGSGYT
TRBV28	TRBD2	TRBJ2-5	ASNPPGGTWTQY
TRBV5-4	TRBD1	TRBJ1-4	ASSPGTVNEKLF
TRBV5-1	TRBD1	TRBJ1-2	ASSRDRGLSGYT
TRBV28	TRBD1	TRBJ2-3	ASSTTGGLTDTQY
TRBV7-9	-	TRBJ1-2	ASSQGNYGYT
TRBV5-4	-	TRBJ2-7	ASSLDRGAASYEQY
TRBV5-6	-	TRBJ2-3	ASSPQRVTDTQY
TRBV11-2	-	TRBJ2-1	ASTATSYNEQF
TRBV2	-	TRBJ1-2	ASSAAGEGGGYT
TRBV5-6	-	TRBJ2-5	ASSLGRRAKTQY